The next 22 T cell receptor beta chains were all read from a single sample in a study of identical twins. Each CDR3 protein is one row after TCRdb ran MiXCR on the 5' RACE reads. The table records 1.5 million to 2 million distinct CDR3 sequences, less than 35% of them present only once. Sequences were obtained from cord blood. The source of these receptors is a newborn girl in good health.

The chain is built from TRBV27 and TRBJ2-1, with unresolved D. CDR1 is MNHEY, CDR2 SMNVEV, per germline (reference sequence). V was pared by 0 bases and J by 7 bases, with 10 bases between. The CDR3 is made up of 14 amino acids. CDR3 DNA: TGTGCCAGCAGTTTATCCTATCGACATAATGAGCAGTTCTTC. It yields the protein CASSLSYRHNEQFF.

The sample holds a few counts of this clonotype. The gene calls are TRBV20-1 and TRBJ1-4; D unresolved. In germline, CDR1 is DFQATT, CDR2 SNEGSKA (reference sequence). The CDR3 extends over 13 amino acids. V gave up 0 bases and J gave up 8 bases, with 10 bases separating them. The CDR3 region has the DNA TGCAGTGCTAGAGAGCCCGGAGGGGAAAAACTGTTTTTT. This translates into CSAREPGGEKLFF.

In its sample, this clonotype was seen a few times. This chain uses TRBV20-1 with TRBJ2-5, with D tentatively TRBD2 (6 bases). V dropped 0 bases and J dropped 5 bases, with 13 bases sitting between them. The V gene's germline CDR1 is DFQATT and CDR2 SNEGSKA (reference sequence). The CDR3 covers 14 residues. In nucleotides, the CDR3 is TGCAGTGCTAGAGATGGGAGGAGTTGGGAGACCCAGTACTTC. This codes for CSARDGRSWETQYF.

The CDR3 DNA reads TGTGCCAGCAGCCCGCGGGTGAATGGGTTCTTC. Its translation is CASSPRVNGFF. The chain links TRBV7-9 to TRBJ2-1, with D possibly matching TRBD2 (5 bases). V lost 5 bases and J lost 15, with 14 bases in between. CDR1 and CDR2 from the germline V gene are SEHNR and FQNEAQ (reference sequence). The CDR3 is made up of 11 amino acids.

This clonotype was found many times. The rearrangement links TRBV11-2 to TRBJ1-2; D gene uncertain. Germline V gives CDR1 SGHAT, CDR2 FQNNGV. The CDR3 has 13 residues. V was cut by 3 bases and J by 4 bases, with 9 bases left in between. CDR3 amino acids: CASSFVGSYGYTF. For the CDR3, the DNA is TGTGCCAGCAGCTTCGTCGGGAGCTATGGCTACACCTTC.

The J gene is TRBJ2-5, the V gene TRBV7-2, with a tentative D call TRBD1 (5 bases). Deletions cut 6 bases from V and 11 bases from J, with 22 bases between. The CDR3 contains 14 residues. Germline assignment: CDR1 SGHTA and CDR2 FQGNSA. Here the CDR3 reads CASSTGVLYNEQYF. The CDR3 DNA sequence: TGTGCCAGCAGTACAGGTGTCCTCTACAATGAGCAGTACTTC.

This clonotype was recorded a few times. The chain has TRBV4-1 and TRBJ1-4; 8 bases agree with TRBD1. Germline V CDR1 and CDR2: MGHRA, YSYEKL. The J segment lost 3 bases and the V segment lost 1 base, leaving 1 base of the junction unmatched. The CDR3 extends over 15 amino acids. For the CDR3, the DNA is TGCGCCAGCAGCCAAGCAGGGGGCCCTAATGAAAAACTGTTTTTT. Its protein product is CASSQAGGPNEKLFF.

The chain links TRBV7-2 to TRBJ2-1, with D possibly being TRBD1 (5 bases). Near its end, the DNA agrees better with TRBJ2-7, so the J call may be wrong. The CDR3 spans 14 residues. Germline CDR1 is SGHTA and CDR2 is FQGNSA. The CDR3 nucleotides are TGTGCCAGCAGCTCATTAGGGGTTTGGAACGAGCAGTACTTC. Residues: CASSSLGVWNEQYF.

This chain uses TRBV11-2 with TRBJ2-5, with D possibly being TRBD1 (6 bases). This CDR3 region has 15 residues. Deletions cut 4 bases from V and 5 bases from J, with 17 bases between. CDR1 SGHAT and CDR2 FQNNGV come from the germline V gene. The chain's CDR3 is CASSSVGQFSETQYF. As DNA, the CDR3 is TGTGCCAGCAGCTCCGTAGGACAGTTTTCCGAGACCCAGTACTTC.

This chain joins TRBV19 and TRBJ2-7; 7 bases fit TRBD1. Germline CDR1 is LNHDA and CDR2 is SQIVND (reference sequence). The CDR3 sequence is 14 residues long. Trimming removed 6 bases from V and 0 bases from J; junction bases left unmatched: 5. Here the CDR3 reads CASRDRSSSYEQYF. DNA for the CDR3: TGTGCCAGTAGGGACAGGTCGAGCTCCTACGAGCAGTACTTC. Supplemented by reference TRBV19 and TRBJ2-7, the full variable domain reads DGGITQSPKYLFRKEGQNVTLSCEQNLNHDAMYWYRQDPGQGLRLIYYSQIVNDFQKGDIAEGYSVSREKKESFPLTVTSAQKNPTAFYLCASRDRSSSYEQYFGPGTRLTVT.

The rearrangement joins TRBV27 to TRBJ2-5; D may be TRBD1 (6 bases). The CDR3 is made up of 14 amino acids. V shed 5 bases and J shed 1 base, with 11 bases lying between them. Germline lookup yields CDR1 MNHEY and CDR2 SMNVEV (reference sequence). CDR3 protein: CASSEQGPQETQYF. The CDR3 bases are TGTGCCAGCAGTGAACAGGGCCCCCAAGAGACCCAGTACTTC.

V is TRBV14 and J is TRBJ1-2; D is ambiguous. The V end was cut by 1 base, the J end by 0 bases, with 9 bases between. Germline lookup yields CDR1 SGHDN and CDR2 FVKESK. CDR3 length: 15 residues. CDR3 nucleotides: TGTGCCAGCAGCCAAGTAAATAAACCTAACTATGGCTACACCTTC. Its protein product is CASSQVNKPNYGYTF.

At least ten counts were recorded for this clonotype. The chain is built from TRBV11-2 and TRBJ1-2, with D unresolved. Trimming left V 7 bases short and J 4 bases short, with 16 bases between. Looked up from germline, CDR1 is SGHAT and CDR2 is FQNNGV. This CDR3 spans 14 amino acids. The CDR3: CASTGSRAIYGYTF. The CDR3 bases are TGTGCCAGCACAGGTTCCCGGGCTATCTATGGCTACACCTTC.

The chain couples TRBV29-1 to TRBJ2-4; D is undetermined. Trimming pared 5 bases from V and 0 bases from J, leaving 11 bases between. The length of the CDR3 is 14 residues. Germline-derived CDR1 and CDR2 are SQVTM and ANQGSEA. The CDR3 sequence is CSVRADLAKNIQYF. CDR3 in DNA: TGCAGCGTTAGGGCAGACCTAGCCAAAAACATTCAGTACTTC.

V gene TRBV28 combines with J gene TRBJ1-1; 7 bases are a match to TRBD1. V lost 7 bases, J lost 0 bases, and 5 bases stayed unmatched. Germline V CDR1 and CDR2: MDHEN, SYDVKM. The CDR3 has 14 amino acids. In DNA, the CDR3 is TGTGCCAGCAATTCGGGACAGCTGAACACTGAAGCTTTCTTT. It encodes CASNSGQLNTEAFF.

In its sample, this clonotype was seen a few times. The chain uses TRBV20-1 and TRBJ2-1; D remains unclear. Gene TRBJ2-7 matches the end of the DNA better, so the J call may be wrong. Germline V CDR1 and CDR2: DFQATT, SNEGSKA (reference sequence). The CDR3 runs to 14 residues. CDR3 DNA sequence: TGCAGTGCTGTCCGACCTATATCCTACAATGAGCAGTACTTC. It encodes CSAVRPISYNEQYF.

The chain carries TRBV4-2 and TRBJ2-4; 7 bases line up with TRBD2. The germline V gene has CDR1 LGHNA and CDR2 YNFKEQ. This CDR3 has 15 residues. V lost 1 base to trimming and J lost 6 bases; unmatched junction nucleotides: 6. The CDR3 protein is CASSQVGGGRNIQYF. The CDR3 region has the DNA TGTGCCAGCAGCCAAGTGGGAGGCGGGAGAAACATTCAGTACTTC.

This clonotype was observed many times. The chain recombines TRBV4-2 with TRBJ2-1, with 7 bases identical to TRBD2. The CDR3 runs 15 residues. CDR1 and CDR2 (germline): LGHNA, YNFKEQ. The trim removed 1 base at V and 8 bases at J, leaving 8 bases unmatched. The CDR3 sequence is CASSQAGGRNYEQFF. In DNA, the CDR3 is TGTGCCAGCAGCCAAGCGGGAGGTCGCAATTATGAGCAGTTCTTC.

The CDR3 DNA reads as TGCCGCCTGGGCCTTTACAATGAGCAGTTCTTC. Its translation: CRLGLYNEQFF. The chain combines TRBV20-1 with TRBJ2-1; D is uncertain. Per germline, CDR1 DFQATT and CDR2 SNEGSKA (reference sequence). The CDR3 covers 11 residues.

This clonotype was observed a few times. The V call is TRBV7-9, the J call TRBJ2-5; possibly TRBD2 for D (6 bases). From germline, CDR1 is SEHNR and CDR2 FQNEAQ (reference sequence). The CDR3 covers 16 residues. Trimming took off 3 bases at V and 3 bases at J, with 17 bases between the two ends. The CDR3 is CASSFLASAPEETQYF. CDR3 nucleotides: TGTGCCAGCAGCTTCCTCGCTAGCGCGCCGGAAGAGACCCAGTACTTC.

The chain is built from TRBV29-1 and TRBJ2-7, with 7 positions matching TRBD1. The CDR3 is 12 amino acids. Per the germline V gene, CDR1 is SQVTM and CDR2 is ANQGSEA. V shed 6 bases, J shed 2 bases, and the junction held 4 bases outside the gene matches. The CDR3 sequence: CSVGDSAYEQYF. The DNA of the CDR3 is TGCAGCGTGGGGGACAGCGCCTACGAGCAGTACTTC.

The V gene is TRBV6-1, the J gene TRBJ1-5, with a weak D call TRBD1 (5 bases). Looked up from germline, CDR1 is MNHNS and CDR2 is SASEGT. The CDR3 runs to 14 residues. The V end was cut by 6 bases, the J end by 10 bases, with 19 bases between. The CDR3 sequence is CASREWGSPRPQHF. In DNA, the CDR3 is TGTGCCAGCAGAGAATGGGGCAGCCCCCGACCCCAGCATTTT.